These T cell receptor beta chains were read from a single sample in a study of response to subunit inactivated influenza vaccine. MiXCR, run by TCRdb on the RT-PCR reads, gives a single entry per CDR3 protein. In the table there are approximately 200,000 distinct CDR3 sequences, under 15% of which are singletons. Sample: CD8+ T cells sorted from PBMCs, taken approximately 5 days after vaccination. All receptors come from a middle-aged man who received an inactivated influenza vaccine. CDR3s include the opening cysteine and the closing phenylalanine or tryptophan. D genes are given only for firm matches. A row's size may be missing; if present it is once, few, many or a size class.

clone_size	j_call	v_call	d_call	cdr3_aa	cdr3_nt
few	TRBJ2-5	TRBV12-3/TRBV12-4	NA	CASSSVFLETQYF	TGTGCCAGCAGTTCGGTCTTTCTGGAGACCCAGTACTTC
NA	TRBJ2-1	TRBV4-3	NA	CASSQENWPFEEQFF	TGCGCCAGCAGCCAAGAAAACTGGCCGTTTGAAGAGCAGTTCTTC
few	TRBJ1-2	TRBV27	NA	CASSLHWSNYGYTF	TGTGCCAGCAGTTTACACTGGTCCAACTATGGCTACACCTTC
few	TRBJ1-6	TRBV28	TRBD1	CASSSGQGINSPLHF	TGTGCCAGCAGTTCAGGACAGGGTATAAATTCACCCCTCCACTTT
NA	TRBJ2-1	TRBV11-1	TRBD2	CASSSPGLTSGREDEQFF	TGTGCCAGCAGCTCGCCCGGCCTAACTAGCGGGAGGGAGGATGAGCAGTTCTTC
once	TRBJ2-7	TRBV20-1	NA	CSARDLDGNEQYF	TGCAGTGCTAGAGATCTCGACGGAAACGAGCAGTACTTC
few	TRBJ1-5	TRBV6-5	NA	CASSYSMVRRQPQHF	TGTGCCAGCAGTTACTCGATGGTCCGCCGTCAGCCCCAGCATTTT
NA	TRBJ1-5	TRBV7-9	NA	CASGDGWEKPQHF	TGTGCCAGCGGGGACGGGTGGGAAAAGCCCCAGCATTTT
few	TRBJ2-1	TRBV9	TRBD2	CASSVEGLDYNEQFF	TGTGCCAGCAGCGTAGAGGGACTAGACTACAATGAGCAGTTCTTC
NA	TRBJ2-3	TRBV3-1	TRBD2	CASSQIQASGSTDTQYF	TGTGCCAGCAGCCAAATACAGGCTAGCGGTAGCACAGATACGCAGTATTTT
NA	TRBJ2-2	TRBV27	NA	CASSLYITSGRGPNTGELFF	TGTGCCAGCAGTTTATATATAACTTCAGGACGGGGGCCGAACACCGGGGAGCTGTTTTTT
NA	TRBJ2-5	TRBV11-2	NA	CASSLGGGGQTQYF	TGTGCCAGCAGCTTGGGAGGGGGCGGGCAGACCCAGTACTTC
NA	TRBJ2-4	TRBV3-1	NA	CASSPTLQGPQYF	TGTGCCAGCAGCCCGACCCTCCAGGGACCTCAGTACTTC
NA	TRBJ1-3	TRBV7-6	TRBD1	CASSSTGGTGNTIYF	TGTGCCAGCAGCTCGACAGGGGGCACTGGAAACACCATATATTTT
NA	TRBJ1-4	TRBV19	NA	CASRAGVWQAEVQSEKLFF	TGTGCCAGCCGAGCGGGTGTTTGGCAGGCAGAAGTGCAAAGTGAAAAACTGTTTTTT
few	TRBJ2-1	TRBV20-1	TRBD1	CSARDTGALPRHNYNEQFF	TGCAGTGCTAGAGATACAGGGGCCCTTCCTAGACACAATTACAATGAGCAGTTCTTC
NA	TRBJ2-3	TRBV6-2/TRBV6-3	NA	CASRIGRTDTQYF	TGTGCCAGCAGAATCGGGAGAACAGATACGCAGTATTTT
NA	TRBJ2-2	TRBV9	TRBD1	CASSEGQGTGELFF	TGTGCCAGCAGCGAAGGACAGGGCACCGGGGAGCTGTTTTTT
few	TRBJ2-2	TRBV14	NA	CASSQVAWGATGELFF	TGTGCCAGCAGCCAAGTCGCCTGGGGGGCCACCGGGGAGCTGTTTTTT
NA	TRBJ2-1	TRBV28	TRBD2	CASRPALAGDYNEQFF	TGTGCCAGCAGGCCAGCCCTAGCGGGAGACTACAATGAGCAGTTCTTC
many	TRBJ2-5	TRBV11-2	TRBD1	CASSHGQGIETQYF	TGTGCCAGCAGCCACGGACAGGGGATTGAGACCCAGTACTTC
NA	TRBJ1-1	TRBV15	TRBD1	CATSSRDRGLTEAFF	TGTGCCACCAGCAGTAGGGACAGGGGGCTCACTGAAGCTTTCTTT
few	TRBJ2-3	TRBV27	NA	CASSLGGLRDTQYF	TGTGCCAGCAGTTTGGGGGGGCTACGAGATACGCAGTATTTT
NA	TRBJ2-1	TRBV12-3/TRBV12-4	NA	CASSAGVHEQFF	TGTGCCAGCAGTGCCGGGGTCCATGAGCAGTTCTTC
NA	TRBJ2-7	TRBV6-2/TRBV6-3	TRBD2	CASSYLAGVYEQYF	TGTGCCAGCAGTTATTTAGCGGGGGTCTACGAGCAGTACTTC
NA	TRBJ1-1	TRBV12-5	NA	CASGLDGARTEAFF	TGTGCTAGTGGTTTGGACGGGGCACGCACTGAAGCTTTCTTT
many	TRBJ2-1	TRBV7-8	TRBD2	CASSPTSGSYNEQFF	TGTGCCAGCAGCCCGACTAGCGGGAGCTACAATGAGCAGTTCTTC
few	TRBJ2-7	TRBV15	NA	CATSRVGDYEQYF	TGTGCCACCAGCAGAGTCGGGGACTACGAGCAGTACTTC
NA	TRBJ2-1	TRBV4-2	NA	CASSQVFGDEQFF	TGTGCCAGCAGCCAAGTTTTCGGGGATGAGCAGTTCTTC
few	TRBJ2-7	TRBV9	NA	CASSVGDRTLGVLEQYF	TGTGCCAGCAGCGTAGGAGATCGGACCTTAGGGGTTTTGGAGCAGTACTTC
NA	TRBJ2-1	TRBV7-2	TRBD2	CASSLLAGSTYNEQFF	TGTGCCAGCAGCTTGCTAGCGGGATCGACCTACAATGAGCAGTTCTTC
NA	TRBJ2-1	TRBV27	NA	CASSLGPLSSNEQFF	TGTGCCAGCAGTTTAGGGCCCCTGTCATCCAATGAGCAGTTCTTC
NA	TRBJ2-7	TRBV7-8	TRBD1	CASSPGQGPVYEQYF	TGTGCCAGCAGCCCGGGACAGGGGCCCGTCTACGAGCAGTACTTC
NA	TRBJ2-7	TRBV18	NA	CASSPPGGDSYEQYF	TGTGCCAGCTCACCACCGGGCGGGGACTCCTACGAGCAGTACTTC
NA	TRBJ2-7	TRBV4-2	TRBD2	CASSRGLAGGPYEQYF	TGTGCCAGCAGCCGGGGACTAGCGGGAGGGCCATACGAGCAGTACTTC
NA	TRBJ2-1	TRBV6-1	TRBD2	CASSGSVLREFDNEQFF	TGTGCCAGCAGTGGGTCAGTGCTGCGGGAGTTCGACAATGAGCAGTTCTTC
many	TRBJ2-7	TRBV15	NA	CATSTRGRESVNEQYF	TGTGCCACCAGCACCCGGGGCAGGGAGAGCGTAAACGAGCAGTACTTC
few	TRBJ1-1	TRBV6-1	TRBD1	CASSTGVKTEAFF	TGTGCCAGCAGCACAGGGGTAAAAACTGAAGCTTTCTTT
few	TRBJ2-1	TRBV20-1	NA	CSARVEYTYNEQFF	TGCAGTGCTAGAGTGGAGTACACCTACAATGAGCAGTTCTTC
NA	TRBJ2-4	TRBV12-3/TRBV12-4	NA	CASSATMIQYF	TGTGCCAGCAGTGCTACCATGATTCAGTACTTC
few	TRBJ2-1	TRBV20-1	TRBD2	CSARDGTSGMSYNEQFF	TGCAGTGCTAGAGATGGGACTAGCGGCATGTCCTACAATGAGCAGTTCTTC
NA	TRBJ2-7	TRBV20-1	TRBD2	CSARAPGTSPYEQYF	TGCAGTGCTAGAGCCCCCGGGACTAGCCCCTACGAGCAGTACTTC
few	TRBJ1-5	TRBV9	TRBD1	CASSSGGQPQHF	TGTGCCAGCAGCTCAGGGGGTCAGCCCCAGCATTTT
many	TRBJ2-3	TRBV7-9	NA	CASNSVGASSTDTQYF	TGTGCCAGCAACTCAGTAGGGGCGTCAAGCACAGATACGCAGTATTTT